The sequence of this T cell receptor beta chain was determined in a study of response to subunit inactivated influenza vaccine. General study findings and limits: After each seasonal influenza vaccination, few new T cells are recruited, the authors suggested.

The CDR3 is 13 amino acids. CDR1 and CDR2 (germline): MNHEY, SVGEGT. Trimming took 6 bases from V and 8 from J, leaving 14 bases between them. TCRdb reprocessed the RT-PCR reads with MiXCR, giving one entry per CDR3 protein. The sample contains 450,000 to 600,000 distinct CDR3 sequences, 15% to 20% of which appear only once. This clonotype was seen a handful of times. What it binds is not known. The chain recombines TRBV6-2 or TRBV6-3 with TRBJ2-1; D is uncertain. The specimen comprised CD4+ T cells sorted from PBMCs, sampled 23 months after vaccination. The clonotype originates from a man aged 50 to 75 who received an inactivated influenza vaccine. The CDR3 DNA follows: TGTGCCAGCAGCCCAAGGAGAGACGATGAGCAGTTCTTC. Amino acid sequence: CASSPRRDDEQFF.